Here is one T cell receptor (beta chain) with its context. Method: immunoSEQ multiplex PCR; TCRdb's copy keeps in-frame clones and lacks some. Of approximately 65,000 clones in the sample, roughly nine tenths were seen once. This CDR3 has 15 residues. CDR1 and CDR2 (germline): SGHRS, YFSETQ. The V gene end was trimmed by 4 bases and the J gene end by 5 bases; junction bases not matched to a gene: 11. This specimen comes from a study of PD-L1 blockade in urothelial cancer. Study details: Patients began atezolizumab, 1,200 mg intravenously every 3 weeks, at some point between 2013 and 2015. Anywhere from 0 to 3 prior chemotherapy regimens had been received by patients. Blood analyses occurred 3 weeks (second dose) and 6 weeks post treatment start.

V and J are TRBV5-1 and TRBJ1-1, with 7 bases identical to TRBD1. The sequenced sample was PBMCs, obtained around atezolizumab (anti-PD-L1) treatment. The receptor was isolated from a man aged 60 to 69 with urothelial cancer. The CDR3 sequence is CASSTGQEIATEAFF. The CDR3 region has the DNA TGCGCCAGCAGCACCGGACAGGAAATAGCGACTGAAGCTTTCTTT. Variable domain in full (rest from reference TRBV5-1 and TRBJ1-1): KAGVTQTPRYLIKTRGQQVTLSCSPISGHRSVSWYQQTPGQGLQFLFEYFSETQRNKGNFPGRFSGRQFSNSRSEMNVSTLELGDSALYLCASSTGQEIATEAFFGQGTRLTVV.